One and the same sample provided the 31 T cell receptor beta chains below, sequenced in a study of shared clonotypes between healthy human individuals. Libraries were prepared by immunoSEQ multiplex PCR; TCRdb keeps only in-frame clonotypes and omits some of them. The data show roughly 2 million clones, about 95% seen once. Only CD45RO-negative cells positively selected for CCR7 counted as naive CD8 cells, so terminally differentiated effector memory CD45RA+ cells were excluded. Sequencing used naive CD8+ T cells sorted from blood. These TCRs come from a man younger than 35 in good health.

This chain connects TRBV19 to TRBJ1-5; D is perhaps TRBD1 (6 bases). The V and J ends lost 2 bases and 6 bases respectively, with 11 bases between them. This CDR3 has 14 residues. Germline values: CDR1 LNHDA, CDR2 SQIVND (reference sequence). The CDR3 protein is CASSIPGEGQPQHF. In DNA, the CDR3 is TGTGCCAGTAGTATACCAGGGGAGGGTCAGCCCCAGCATTTT.

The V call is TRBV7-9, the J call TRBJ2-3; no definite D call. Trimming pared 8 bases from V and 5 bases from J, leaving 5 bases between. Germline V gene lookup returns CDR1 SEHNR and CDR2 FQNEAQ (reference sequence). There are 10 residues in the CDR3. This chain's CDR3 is CASAIDTQYF. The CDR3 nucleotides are TGTGCCAGCGCGATAGATACGCAGTATTTT. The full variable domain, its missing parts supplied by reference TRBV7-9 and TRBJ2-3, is DTGVSQNPRHKITKRGQNVTFRCDPISEHNRLYWYRQTLGQGPEFLTYFQNEAQLEKSRLLSDRFSAERPKGSFSTLEIQRTEQGDSAMYLCASAIDTQYFGPGTRLTVL.

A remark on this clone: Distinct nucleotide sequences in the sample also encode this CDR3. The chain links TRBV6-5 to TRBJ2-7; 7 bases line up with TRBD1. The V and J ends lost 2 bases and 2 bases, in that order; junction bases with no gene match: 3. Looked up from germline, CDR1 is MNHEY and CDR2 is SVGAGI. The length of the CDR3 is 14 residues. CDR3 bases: TGTGCCAGCAGTTACGGGACAGAGGCCTACGAGCAGTACTTC. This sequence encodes CASSYGTEAYEQYF.

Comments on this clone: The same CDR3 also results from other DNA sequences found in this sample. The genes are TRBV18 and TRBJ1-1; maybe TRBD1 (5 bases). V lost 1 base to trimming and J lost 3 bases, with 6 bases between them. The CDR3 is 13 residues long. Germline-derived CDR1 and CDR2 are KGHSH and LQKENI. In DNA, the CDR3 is TGTGCCAGCTCACCACGAGGGGACACTGAAGCTTTCTTT. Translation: CASSPRGDTEAFF.

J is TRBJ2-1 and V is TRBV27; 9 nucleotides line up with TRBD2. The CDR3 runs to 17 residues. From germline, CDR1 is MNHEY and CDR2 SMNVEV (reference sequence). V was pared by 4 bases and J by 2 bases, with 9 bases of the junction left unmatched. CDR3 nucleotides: TGTGCCAGCAGTTCAACGCCAAGCGGGGGGCCCTACAATGAGCAGTTCTTC. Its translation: CASSSTPSGGPYNEQFF.

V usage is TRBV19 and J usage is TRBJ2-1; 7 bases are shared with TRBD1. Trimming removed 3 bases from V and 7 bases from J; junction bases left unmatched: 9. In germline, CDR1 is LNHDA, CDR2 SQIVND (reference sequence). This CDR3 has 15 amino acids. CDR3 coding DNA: TGTGCCAGTAGTATTGACAGGGAAGGTAGGAATGAGCAGTTCTTC. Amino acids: CASSIDREGRNEQFF. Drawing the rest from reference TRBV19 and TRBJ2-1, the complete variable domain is DGGITQSPKYLFRKEGQNVTLSCEQNLNHDAMYWYRQDPGQGLRLIYYSQIVNDFQKGDIAEGYSVSREKKESFPLTVTSAQKNPTAFYLCASSIDREGRNEQFFGPGTRLTVL.

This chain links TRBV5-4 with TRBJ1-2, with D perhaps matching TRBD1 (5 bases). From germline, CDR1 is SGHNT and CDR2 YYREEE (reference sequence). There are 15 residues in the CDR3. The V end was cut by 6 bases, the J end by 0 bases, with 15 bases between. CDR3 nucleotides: TGTGCCAGCACCATGGTAACAGGCCCTAACTATGGCTACACCTTC. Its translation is CASTMVTGPNYGYTF.

CDR3 protein: CASSSERDRGPLNYGYTF. CDR3 sequence (DNA): TGTGCCAGCAGCTCAGAGCGGGACAGGGGGCCACTTAACTATGGCTACACCTTC. The chain links TRBV7-2 to TRBJ1-2, with 12 positions matching TRBD1. Trimming took 4 bases from V and 1 from J; bases not matched to a gene: 10. The CDR3 spans 18 residues. Germline CDR1 SGHTA, CDR2 FQGNSA.

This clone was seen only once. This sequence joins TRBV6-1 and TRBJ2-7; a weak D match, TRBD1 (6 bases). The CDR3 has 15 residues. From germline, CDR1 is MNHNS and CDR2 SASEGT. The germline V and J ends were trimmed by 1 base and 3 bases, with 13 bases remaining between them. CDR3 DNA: TGTGCCAGCAGTGAAGGGGGACACCACTACTACGAGCAGTACTTC. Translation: CASSEGGHHYYEQYF.

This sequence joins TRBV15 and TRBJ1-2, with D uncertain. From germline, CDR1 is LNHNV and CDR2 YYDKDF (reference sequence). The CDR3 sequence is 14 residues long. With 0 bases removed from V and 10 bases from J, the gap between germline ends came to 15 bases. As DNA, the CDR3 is TGTGCCACCAGCAGAGATGAGGGCTCGGTAGACTACACCTTC. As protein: CATSRDEGSVDYTF.

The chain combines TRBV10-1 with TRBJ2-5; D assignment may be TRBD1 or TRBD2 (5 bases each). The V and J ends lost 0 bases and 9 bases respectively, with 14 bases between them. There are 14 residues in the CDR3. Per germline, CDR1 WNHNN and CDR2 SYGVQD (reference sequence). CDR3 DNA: TGCGCCAGCAGTGAGTCGATCGGGGCCAATTCCCAGTACTTC. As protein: CASSESIGANSQYF.

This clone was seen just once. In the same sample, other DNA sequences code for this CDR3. This chain's CDR3 is CASSLPGYEQYF. DNA of the CDR3: TGTGCCAGCAGCTTGCCAGGTTACGAGCAGTACTTC. The chain is built from TRBV5-6 and TRBJ2-7; no definite D call. Trimming left V 1 base short and J 4 bases short, with 6 bases between. This CDR3 is built from 12 residues. CDR1 and CDR2 (germline): SGHDT, YYEEEE.

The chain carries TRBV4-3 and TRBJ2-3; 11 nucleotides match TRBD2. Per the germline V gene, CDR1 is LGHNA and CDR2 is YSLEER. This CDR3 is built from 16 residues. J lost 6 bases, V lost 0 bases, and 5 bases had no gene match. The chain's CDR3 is CASSQEPSGRMDTQYF. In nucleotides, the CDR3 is TGCGCCAGCAGCCAAGAACCTAGCGGGAGGATGGATACGCAGTATTTT.

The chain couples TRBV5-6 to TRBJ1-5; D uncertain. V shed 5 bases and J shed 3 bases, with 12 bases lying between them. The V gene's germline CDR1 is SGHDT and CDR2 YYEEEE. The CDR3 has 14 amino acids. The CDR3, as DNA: TGTGCCAGCAGTCGGTTGAGCTCCAATCAGCCCCAGCATTTT. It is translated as CASSRLSSNQPQHF.

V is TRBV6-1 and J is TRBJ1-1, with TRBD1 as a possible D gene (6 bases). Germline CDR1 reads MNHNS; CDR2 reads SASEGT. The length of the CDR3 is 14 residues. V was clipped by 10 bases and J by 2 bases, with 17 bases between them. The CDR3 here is CATTTDSLNTEAFF. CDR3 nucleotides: TGTGCCACCACGACGGACAGTTTAAACACTGAAGCTTTCTTT.

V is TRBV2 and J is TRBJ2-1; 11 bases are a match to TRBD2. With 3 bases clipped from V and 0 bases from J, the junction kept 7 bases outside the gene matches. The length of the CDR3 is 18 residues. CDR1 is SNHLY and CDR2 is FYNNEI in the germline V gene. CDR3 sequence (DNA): TGTGCCAGCAGTGACGGACTAGCGGGCCCCAGCTCCTACAATGAGCAGTTCTTC. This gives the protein CASSDGLAGPSSYNEQFF.

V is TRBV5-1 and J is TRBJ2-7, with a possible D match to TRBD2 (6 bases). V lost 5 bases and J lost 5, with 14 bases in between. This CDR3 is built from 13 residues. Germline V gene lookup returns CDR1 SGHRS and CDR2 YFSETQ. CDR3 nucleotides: TGCGCCAGCAGTGCGGGACTCTTGGACGAGCAGTACTTC. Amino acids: CASSAGLLDEQYF.

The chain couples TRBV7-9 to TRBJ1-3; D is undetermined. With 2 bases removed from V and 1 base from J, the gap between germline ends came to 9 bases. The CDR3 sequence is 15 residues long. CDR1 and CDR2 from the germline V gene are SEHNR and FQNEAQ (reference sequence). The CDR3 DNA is TGTGCCAGCAGCTTACCCCCCGGGTCTGGAAACACCATATATTTT. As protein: CASSLPPGSGNTIYF.

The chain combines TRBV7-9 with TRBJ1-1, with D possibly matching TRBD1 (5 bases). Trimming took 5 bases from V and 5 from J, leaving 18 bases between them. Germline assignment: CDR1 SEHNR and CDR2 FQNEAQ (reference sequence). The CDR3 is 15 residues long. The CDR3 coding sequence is TGTGCCAGCAGCCTCGTAGGAGGGGTTCGGACTGAAGCTTTCTTT. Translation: CASSLVGGVRTEAFF. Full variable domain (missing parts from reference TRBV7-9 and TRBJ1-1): DTGVSQNPRHKITKRGQNVTFRCDPISEHNRLYWYRQTLGQGPEFLTYFQNEAQLEKSRLLSDRFSAERPKGSFSTLEIQRTEQGDSAMYLCASSLVGGVRTEAFFGQGTRLTVV.

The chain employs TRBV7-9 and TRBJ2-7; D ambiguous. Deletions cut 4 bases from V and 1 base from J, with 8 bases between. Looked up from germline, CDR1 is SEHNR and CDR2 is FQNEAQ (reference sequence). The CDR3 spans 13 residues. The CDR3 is CASSSDDSYEQYF. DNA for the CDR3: TGTGCCAGCAGCTCCGACGATTCCTACGAGCAGTACTTC. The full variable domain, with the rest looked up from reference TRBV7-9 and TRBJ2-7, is DTGVSQNPRHKITKRGQNVTFRCDPISEHNRLYWYRQTLGQGPEFLTYFQNEAQLEKSRLLSDRFSAERPKGSFSTLEIQRTEQGDSAMYLCASSSDDSYEQYFGPGTRLTVT.

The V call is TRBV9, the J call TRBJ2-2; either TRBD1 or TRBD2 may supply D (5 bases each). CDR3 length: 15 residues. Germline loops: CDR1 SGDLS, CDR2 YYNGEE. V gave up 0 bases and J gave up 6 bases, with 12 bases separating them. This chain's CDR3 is CASSVDAGTPGELFF. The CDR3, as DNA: TGTGCCAGCAGCGTAGACGCAGGGACCCCCGGGGAGCTGTTTTTT.

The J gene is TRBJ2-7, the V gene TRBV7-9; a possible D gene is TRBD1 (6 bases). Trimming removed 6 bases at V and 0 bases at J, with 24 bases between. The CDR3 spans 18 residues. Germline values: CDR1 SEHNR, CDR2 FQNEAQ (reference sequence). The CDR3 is CASRGQKFEDSSSYEQYF. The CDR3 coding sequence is TGTGCCAGCAGAGGACAGAAGTTCGAGGACAGCAGCTCCTACGAGCAGTACTTC.

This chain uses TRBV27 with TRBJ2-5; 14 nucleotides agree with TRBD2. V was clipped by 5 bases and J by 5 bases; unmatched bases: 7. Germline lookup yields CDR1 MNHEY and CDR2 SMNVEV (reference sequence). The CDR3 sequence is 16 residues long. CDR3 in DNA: TGTGCCAGCAGTCCGGGACTAGCGGGAGTCAGTGAGACCCAGTACTTC. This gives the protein CASSPGLAGVSETQYF.

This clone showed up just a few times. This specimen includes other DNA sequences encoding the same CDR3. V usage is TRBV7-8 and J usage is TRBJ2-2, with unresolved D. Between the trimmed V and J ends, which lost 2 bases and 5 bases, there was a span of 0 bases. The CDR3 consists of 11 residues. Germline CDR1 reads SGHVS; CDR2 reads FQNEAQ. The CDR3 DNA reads TGTGCCAGCAGCTTAACCGGGGAGCTGTTTTTT. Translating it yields CASSLTGELFF.

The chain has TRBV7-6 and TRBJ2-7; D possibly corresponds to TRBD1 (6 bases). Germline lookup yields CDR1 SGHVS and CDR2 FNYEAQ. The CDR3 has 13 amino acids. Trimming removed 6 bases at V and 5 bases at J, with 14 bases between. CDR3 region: CASSTWDINEQYF. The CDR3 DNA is TGTGCCAGCAGTACCTGGGACATCAACGAGCAGTACTTC. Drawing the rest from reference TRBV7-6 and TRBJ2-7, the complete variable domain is GAGVSQSPRYKVTKRGQDVALRCDPISGHVSLYWYRQALGQGPEFLTYFNYEAQQDKSGLPNDRFSAERPEGSISTLTIQRTEQRDSAMYRCASSTWDINEQYFGPGTRLTVT.

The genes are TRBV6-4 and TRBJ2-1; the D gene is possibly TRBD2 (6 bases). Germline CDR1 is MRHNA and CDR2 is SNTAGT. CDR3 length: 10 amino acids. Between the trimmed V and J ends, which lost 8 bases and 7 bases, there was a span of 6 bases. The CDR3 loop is CASRENEQFF. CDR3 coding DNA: TGTGCCAGCCGGGAGAATGAGCAGTTCTTC.

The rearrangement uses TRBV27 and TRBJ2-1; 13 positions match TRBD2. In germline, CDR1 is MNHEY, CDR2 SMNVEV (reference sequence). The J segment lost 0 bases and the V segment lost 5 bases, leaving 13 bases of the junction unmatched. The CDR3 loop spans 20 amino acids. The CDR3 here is CASSTPKGLAGESSYNEQFF. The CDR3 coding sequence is TGTGCCAGCAGTACCCCTAAAGGACTAGCGGGAGAGAGCTCCTACAATGAGCAGTTCTTC.

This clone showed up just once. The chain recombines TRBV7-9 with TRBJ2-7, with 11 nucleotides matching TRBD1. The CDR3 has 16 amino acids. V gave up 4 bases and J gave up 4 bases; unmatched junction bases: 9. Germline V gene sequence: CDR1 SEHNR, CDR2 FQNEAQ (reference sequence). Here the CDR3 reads CASSYGPGQGEYEQYF. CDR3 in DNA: TGTGCCAGCAGCTACGGGCCGGGACAGGGGGAATACGAGCAGTACTTC.

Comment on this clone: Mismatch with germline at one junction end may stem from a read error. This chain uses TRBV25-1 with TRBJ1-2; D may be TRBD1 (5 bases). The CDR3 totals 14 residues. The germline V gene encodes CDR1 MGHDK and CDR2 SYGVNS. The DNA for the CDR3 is TGTGCCAGCAGCGAATGGGGCGGATACTATGGCTACACCTTC. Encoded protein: CASSEWGGYYGYTF.

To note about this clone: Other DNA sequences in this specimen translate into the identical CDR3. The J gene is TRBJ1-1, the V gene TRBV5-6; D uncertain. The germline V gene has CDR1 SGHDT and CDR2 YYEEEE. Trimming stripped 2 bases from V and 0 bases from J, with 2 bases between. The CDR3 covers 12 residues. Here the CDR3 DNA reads TGTGCCAGCAGCTTCGTGAACACTGAAGCTTTCTTT. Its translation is CASSFVNTEAFF.

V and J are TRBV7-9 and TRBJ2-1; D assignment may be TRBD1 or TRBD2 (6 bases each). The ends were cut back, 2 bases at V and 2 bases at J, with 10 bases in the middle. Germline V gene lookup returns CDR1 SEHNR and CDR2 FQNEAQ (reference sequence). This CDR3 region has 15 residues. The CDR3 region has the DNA TGTGCCAGCAGCTTATCGGAGGGGGCCTACAATGAGCAGTTCTTC. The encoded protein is CASSLSEGAYNEQFF. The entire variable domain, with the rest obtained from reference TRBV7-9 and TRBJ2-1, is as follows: DTGVSQNPRHKITKRGQNVTFRCDPISEHNRLYWYRQTLGQGPEFLTYFQNEAQLEKSRLLSDRFSAERPKGSFSTLEIQRTEQGDSAMYLCASSLSEGAYNEQFFGPGTRLTVL.